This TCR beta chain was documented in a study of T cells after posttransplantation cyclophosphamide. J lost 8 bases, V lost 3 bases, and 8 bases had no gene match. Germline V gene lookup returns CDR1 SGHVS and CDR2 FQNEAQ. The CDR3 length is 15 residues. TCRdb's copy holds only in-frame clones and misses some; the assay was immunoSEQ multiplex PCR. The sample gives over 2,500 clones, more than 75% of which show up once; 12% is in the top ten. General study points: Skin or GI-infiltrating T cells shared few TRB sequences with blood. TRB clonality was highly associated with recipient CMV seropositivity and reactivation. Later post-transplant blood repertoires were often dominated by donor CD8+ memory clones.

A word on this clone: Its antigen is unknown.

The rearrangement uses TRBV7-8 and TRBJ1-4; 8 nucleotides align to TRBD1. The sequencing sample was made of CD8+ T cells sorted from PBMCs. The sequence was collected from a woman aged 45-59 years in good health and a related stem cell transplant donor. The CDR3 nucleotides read TGTGCCAGCAGCTTCCTTGGACAGGGAGGGGAAAAACTGTTTTTT. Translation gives CASSFLGQGGEKLFF. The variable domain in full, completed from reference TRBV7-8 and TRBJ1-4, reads GAGVSQSPRYKVAKRGQDVALRCDPISGHVSLFWYQQALGQGPEFLTYFQNEAQLDKSGLPSDRFFAERPEGSVSTLKIQRTQQEDSAVYLCASSFLGQGGEKLFFGSGTQLSVL.